These T cell receptor beta chains were read from a single sample in a study of OX40 agonist ivuxolimab in advanced cancers. Libraries were prepared by immunoSEQ multiplex PCR; TCRdb keeps only in-frame clonotypes and omits some of them. This table has tens of thousands of clones, approximately 86% appearing once. This material consisted of CD4+ or CD8+ T cells sorted from blood, taken in a trial of the OX40 agonist ivuxolimab. Receptors originate from an adult with an advanced solid tumor such as melanoma, head and neck, liver or kidney cancer. CDR3s include the opening cysteine and the closing phenylalanine or tryptophan. Fields, in order: CDR3 length, V gene, CDR3 protein.

cdr3_length: 13
v_call: TRBV28
cdr3_aa: CASSPLSKNIQYF

cdr3_length: 15
v_call: TRBV6-1
cdr3_aa: CASRPGQGINYGYTF

cdr3_length: 18
v_call: TRBV6-1
cdr3_aa: CASSEWFDGPGGVETQYF

cdr3_length: 19
v_call: TRBV28
cdr3_aa: CASSFFDPAWRGSYNEQFF

cdr3_length: 11
v_call: TRBV20-1
cdr3_aa: CSAADNTEAFF

cdr3_length: 8
v_call: TRBV28
cdr3_aa: CAPNEQFF

cdr3_length: 15
v_call: TRBV4-3
cdr3_aa: CASSQGTGHFYEQYF

cdr3_length: 18
v_call: TRBV27
cdr3_aa: CASTSGTSGEMGRETQYF

cdr3_length: 13
v_call: TRBV13
cdr3_aa: CASSLGMNTEAFF

cdr3_length: 17
v_call: TRBV28
cdr3_aa: CASSMIQAGLSSYEQYF